The source of this T cell receptor (beta chain) is a study of memory CD4+ T cells and cytomegalovirus serostatus. Study results and caveats: Repertoires predicted CMV serostatus with median bootstrapped AUC of about 0.96.

V was pared by 5 bases and J by 3 bases, with 5 bases of the junction left unmatched. Germline-derived CDR1 and CDR2 are MNHEY and SVGAGI. This CDR3 contains 15 residues. This clone showed up just a few times. What it recognizes is unknown. Single viable CD3+CD4+CD8-CD45RO+ cells were sorted as the memory CD4+ T cells. Donors' CMV status reflects serum IgG against pp150, pp28, p38, p52. As processed by the authors: Out-of-frame sequences were removed, leaving 2,000,000 or so distinct TCRbeta sequences. Here immunoSEQ multiplex PCR was the method, and the copy in TCRdb shows in-frame clones only, minus some. V and J calls and clone size are those listed in that table; D and trimming were worked out from the DNA. The sample records 70,000 to 95,000 clones, about 85% being singletons.

The chain employs TRBV6-5 and TRBJ2-3, with 10 bases matching TRBD1. Input material: memory CD4+ T cells from blood. This sequence originates from an adult in good health and CMV-seronegative. This chain's CDR3 is CASSATGGRTDTQYF. The CDR3 coding sequence is TGTGCCAGCAGTGCGACAGGGGGCCGAACAGATACGCAGTATTTT.